Reported below is one TCR beta chain. Its specificity is not known. This sample is part of a study of regulatory T cells in long-lasting Graves disease. The wider study: Persistent cases took antithyroid drugs over 5 years and stayed TSH receptor antibody positive. Findings and limits, study-wide: Owing to a sample size that was small, accuracy may have been reduced. Repertoires from persistent disease leaned toward TRBV28, TRBJ1-2 and TRBJ2-5.

HTBI primers from iRepertoire and Arm-PCR of CDR3 regions yielded the TCR beta libraries. TCRdb re-derived calls from the multiplex PCR reads in MiXCR, one entry per CDR3 protein. The profile shows hundreds of thousands of distinct CDR3 sequences, roughly a fifth of them singletons. As for time point: persistent/refractory GD, antithyroid drugs over 5 years with positive TRAb. With RNA extracted from PBMCs as input, the TCR library was made. The CDR3 is made up of 15 amino acids. Germline V gene data show CDR1 as SGHRS and CDR2 as YFSETQ. V dropped 0 bases and J dropped 2 bases, with 12 bases sitting between them.

The chain has TRBV5-1 and TRBJ2-7, with no clear D. The sample here was peripheral blood mononuclear cells (PBMCs), taken when the disease was refractory, from a patient treated with antithyroid drugs. This receptor was taken from a female donor with Graves disease. The CDR3 loop is CASSLAAQPPYEQYF. CDR3 DNA sequence: TGCGCCAGCAGCTTGGCGGCCCAGCCTCCCTACGAGCAGTACTTC.